This T cell receptor beta chain is from a study of coeliac disease. For the study at large: Coeliac patients had newly diagnosed active disease, refractory type I disease, or gluten-free diet control. Without high-resolution HLA typing, biased TRBV7-2 usage was examined as a proof of principle. Study-wide results and limits: According to the authors, this method cannot detect gliadin-specific T cells in an unbiased way. Few TRB amino acid sequences were shared between samples; most were unique.

On this clone: What it binds is not known.

V gave up 5 bases and J gave up 5 bases, with 12 bases separating them. Germline values: CDR1 SEHNR, CDR2 FQNEAQ (reference sequence). The CDR3 has 13 residues. Clones were read by immunoSEQ multiplex PCR, and TCRdb kept only the in-frame ones, dropping some. The top ten clones hold 6.5% of a sample with around 5,600 clones, 50% to 65% of them seen once. The source is a woman in her 30s with active celiac disease. The rearrangement links TRBV7-9 to TRBJ1-1, with TRBD1 as a possible D gene (6 bases). The sample comprised intraepithelial lymphocytes from the gut. CDR3 residues: CASSLQGWTEAFF. CDR3 DNA sequence: TGTGCCAGCAGCCTACAGGGTTGGACTGAAGCTTTCTTT.